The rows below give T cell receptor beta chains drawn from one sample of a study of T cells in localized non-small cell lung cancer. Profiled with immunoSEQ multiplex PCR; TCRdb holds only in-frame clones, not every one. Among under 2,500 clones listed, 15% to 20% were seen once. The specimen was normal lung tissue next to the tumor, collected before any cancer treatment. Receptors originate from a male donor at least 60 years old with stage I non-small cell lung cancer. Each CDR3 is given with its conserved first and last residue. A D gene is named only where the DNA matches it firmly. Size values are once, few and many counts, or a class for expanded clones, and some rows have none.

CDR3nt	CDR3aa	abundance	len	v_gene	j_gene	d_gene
TGTGCCTGGAGTTCGCTAGGTGGCTCCTACAATGAGCAGTTCTTC	CAWSSLGGSYNEQFF	NA	15	TRBV30	TRBJ2-1	NA
TGTGCCAGCAGCGAAATGGGATTTAGCAATCAGCCCCAGCATTTT	CASSEMGFSNQPQHF	large	15	TRBV9	TRBJ1-5	NA
TGTGCCAGCAGTGGACAGACAGGGGCAGATACGCAGTATTTT	CASSGQTGADTQYF	few	14	TRBV6-8	TRBJ2-3	TRBD1
TGCGCCAGCAGCCGAACAGCGACCGCGAACACCGGGGAGCTGTTTTTT	CASSRTATANTGELFF	NA	16	TRBV4-1	TRBJ2-2	NA
TGTGCCAGCAGTTCCCTCGGGGAGGCTAATGAAAAACTGTTTTTT	CASSSLGEANEKLFF	few	15	TRBV25-1	TRBJ1-4	NA
TGTGCCAGCAGTTACTCCGGGGCCCCGCCGTTCTACGAGCAGTACTTC	CASSYSGAPPFYEQYF	medium-sized	16	TRBV6-8	TRBJ2-7	NA
TGTGCCAGCAGCTTAAGCGGGGCCTGGGACACCGGGGAGCTGTTTTTT	CASSLSGAWDTGELFF	NA	16	TRBV11-3	TRBJ2-2	TRBD2
TGTGCCACCAAGGGAGCCTCTGGCACAGATACGCAGTATTTT	CATKGASGTDTQYF	NA	14	TRBV19	TRBJ2-3	NA
TGTGCCAGCAGTCAACAGGGTAATAATGAAAAACTGTTTTTT	CASSQQGNNEKLFF	medium-sized	14	TRBV11-3	TRBJ1-4	NA
TGTGCCAGCAGTTTGGTCAACTTGAACACTGAAGCTTTCTTT	CASSLVNLNTEAFF	NA	14	TRBV6-8	TRBJ1-1	NA
TGCGCCAGTTATCTCTCCCGCGAAGGGTTTGCTGAAGCTTTCTTT	CASYLSREGFAEAFF	NA	15	TRBV10-2	TRBJ1-1	NA
TGCGCCAGCAGCTTGGGCAGGGAGGGTAATGAAAAACTGTTTTTT	CASSLGREGNEKLFF	medium-sized	15	TRBV5-1	TRBJ1-4	NA
TGTGCCAGCAGTTACGCCCTTACCATGTACGAGCAGTACTTC	CASSYALTMYEQYF	medium-sized	14	TRBV6-8	TRBJ2-7	NA
TGTGCCAGCAGTCCGGGACAGACTACTACAAATGAGCAGTTCTTC	CASSPGQTTTNEQFF	NA	15	TRBV6-8	TRBJ2-1	TRBD1
TGTGCCAGCAGCGCCAAGTCTACGGGCCGGCAAGGGGATGAGCAGTTCTTC	CASSAKSTGRQGDEQFF	medium-sized	17	TRBV11-3	TRBJ2-1	NA
TGTGCCAGCAGCCCAACACCGAACACTGAAGCTTTCTTT	CASSPTPNTEAFF	NA	13	TRBV7-2	TRBJ1-1	NA
TGTGCCAGCTCACCTGACAGGGGAGGAAATCAGCCCCAGCATTTT	CASSPDRGGNQPQHF	NA	15	TRBV18	TRBJ1-5	TRBD1
TGTGCCAGCAGGAAGCGGGAGGGAACCCCCTCCTACAATGAGCAGTTCTTC	CASRKREGTPSYNEQFF	NA	17	TRBV11-3	TRBJ2-1	TRBD2
TGTGCCTGGAGTCCAGGACTAGCTATACAGTATTTT	CAWSPGLAIQYF	NA	12	TRBV30	TRBJ2-3	TRBD2
TGTGCCAGCAGCCCCAGCCAGGGGGCGGGGGGGGTTGAAAAACTGTTTTTT	CASSPSQGAGGVEKLFF	NA	17	TRBV6-8	TRBJ1-4	TRBD1
TGTGCCAGCAGCGCGGGACAGGGGACCTACGAGCAGTACTTC	CASSAGQGTYEQYF	many	14	TRBV9	TRBJ2-7	TRBD1
TGTGCCAGTAGTACCGACAGGGGGCGTAATACTGAAGCTTTCTTT	CASSTDRGRNTEAFF	few	15	TRBV19	TRBJ1-1	TRBD1
TGTGCCAGCAGCGGGGGACAGGGCTTTGGAAACACCATATATTTT	CASSGGQGFGNTIYF	NA	15	TRBV9	TRBJ1-3	TRBD1
TGTGCCAGCATAGATGGGGTAGGGATCCAAGAGACCCAGTACTTC	CASIDGVGIQETQYF	few	15	TRBV28	TRBJ2-5	NA
TGTGCCAGCAGTGATGGGGGACACCCCTACGAGCAGTACTTC	CASSDGGHPYEQYF	medium-sized	14	TRBV6-8	TRBJ2-7	NA
TGTGCCAGCAGAAAGGGTGGTGAAAAACTGTTTTTT	CASRKGGEKLFF	few	12	TRBV6-8	TRBJ1-4	NA
TGTGCCAGCAGCTTGCTTTCGGCAGGGAGCACAGATACGCAGTATTTT	CASSLLSAGSTDTQYF	many	16	TRBV11-3	TRBJ2-3	NA
TGTGCCAGCTCACCTCCGGGACGCTATGGCTACACCTTC	CASSPPGRYGYTF	few	13	TRBV18	TRBJ1-2	NA
TGTGCCTGGAGTGGGGGGCATGGAGAGACCCAGTACTTC	CAWSGGHGETQYF	NA	13	TRBV30	TRBJ2-5	NA
TGTGCCAGCAGCTTAGGACTAGGGCTCTACAATGAGCAGTTCTTC	CASSLGLGLYNEQFF	NA	15	TRBV11-3	TRBJ2-1	NA
TGTGCCATCAGTGAGTCGGACAGGGTAGGCGATGAGCAGTTCTTC	CAISESDRVGDEQFF	NA	15	TRBV10-3	TRBJ2-1	TRBD1
TGTGCCAGCAGCTTGGGACGGAACTTGAACACTGAAGCTTTCTTT	CASSLGRNLNTEAFF	medium-sized	15	TRBV11-3	TRBJ1-1	NA
TGTGCCAGCATCTTCGCGGGGGGGCAAGAGACCCAGTACTTC	CASIFAGGQETQYF	NA	14	TRBV6-8	TRBJ2-5	TRBD2
TGTGCTAGTGGTCCCCCCCGGGGAACTGGGGCCAACGTCCTGACTTTC	CASGPPRGTGANVLTF	NA	16	TRBV12-5	TRBJ2-6	NA
TGTGCCAGCAGCTTGTATATGGGACAGGGCTTTGGCTACACCTTC	CASSLYMGQGFGYTF	medium-sized	15	TRBV11-3	TRBJ1-2	TRBD1